This is a list of T cell receptor beta chains from one sample in a study of T cell repertoires in cytomegalovirus infection. MiXCR was run by TCRdb on the reads, yielding one entry per CDR3 protein. The sample consists of about 200,000 distinct CDR3 sequences, 8% to 10% of them appearing once. Input material: PBMCs. All receptors come from a human donor in good health (CMV status not recorded). Some clones in this sample may be carry-over from other donors' samples. Both conserved end residues are part of each CDR3. D genes are given only for firm matches. Clone size is stated in some rows and not others, as once, few, many or a class when expanded.

clone_size	cdr3_length	d_call	v_call	j_call	cdr3_nt	cdr3_aa
many	13	.	TRBV28	TRBJ1-1	TGTGCCAGCAGGCTGTTAATGAACACTGAAGCTTTCTTT	CASRLLMNTEAFF
.	14	.	TRBV7-2	TRBJ1-2	TGTGCCAGCAGTCCCCCGGGTGGGGCTGTAGGCTACACCTTC	CASSPPGGAVGYTF
many	15	TRBD2	TRBV12-3/TRBV12-4	TRBJ2-7	TGTGCCAGCAGTTTAGCGGAGCGGGGGGTATTCGAGCAGTACTTC	CASSLAERGVFEQYF
.	14	TRBD1	TRBV4-1	TRBJ2-1	TGCGCCAGCCGATCGACAGGGTTTATAGGTGAGCAGTTCTTC	CASRSTGFIGEQFF
few	13	.	TRBV6-2/TRBV6-3	TRBJ1-1	TGTGCCAGCATCCCGGGCCTAGGGACTGAAGCTTTCTTT	CASIPGLGTEAFF
.	13	.	TRBV12-3/TRBV12-4	TRBJ1-2	TGTGCCAGCAGTTCACAGGGCTACTATGGCTACACCTTC	CASSSQGYYGYTF
many	13	TRBD1	TRBV2	TRBJ2-7	TGTGCCAGCAGATCTTGGGACAGCTACGAGCAGTACTTC	CASRSWDSYEQYF
.	13	.	TRBV5-6	TRBJ2-7	TGTGCCAGCAGCTTGGGTACAGGCTACGAGCAGTACTTC	CASSLGTGYEQYF
few	11	.	TRBV29-1	TRBJ1-1	TGCAGCGTTCAGATTCGCACTGAAGCTTTCTTT	CSVQIRTEAFF
many	14	TRBD1	TRBV4-3	TRBJ1-6	TGCGCCAGCAGCCAAGGGGACAGGGATTCACCCCTCCACTTT	CASSQGDRDSPLHF
.	9	.	TRBV9	TRBJ2-1	TGTGCCAGCAGCGTAGCCGACGACTTC	CASSVADDF
.	16	.	TRBV27	TRBJ1-1	TGTGCCAGCGGAAATCTTGGGAGGGGACCGAACACTGAAGCTTTCTTT	CASGNLGRGPNTEAFF
many	14	.	TRBV28	TRBJ1-5	TGTGCCAGCAGTTTAGAGGGACGTAAGCAGCCCCAGCATTTT	CASSLEGRKQPQHF
many	15	.	TRBV7-2	TRBJ2-4	TGTGCCAGCAGCTCCGTGGGGATGGCCAAAAACATTCAGTACTTC	CASSSVGMAKNIQYF
many	16	TRBD2	TRBV6-6	TRBJ2-1	TGTGCCAGCCCTAGACCACTAGCGGGGGAATACAATGAGCAGTTCTTC	CASPRPLAGEYNEQFF
many	13	TRBD1	TRBV7-2	TRBJ2-7	TGTGCCAGCAGCCGGCGACAGGGCCACGAGCAGTACTTC	CASSRRQGHEQYF
many	16	TRBD2	TRBV20-1	TRBJ2-1	TGCAGTGCTACGTTAGCGGGTAGGAGGTCCTACAATGAGCAGTTCTTC	CSATLAGRRSYNEQFF
many	14	TRBD2	TRBV28	TRBJ2-1	TGTGCCAGCAACTGGGGACTAGCGGGCAATGAGCAGTTCTTC	CASNWGLAGNEQFF
many	15	TRBD1	TRBV28	TRBJ1-1	TGTGCCAGCAGTTTAGTCGACAGGGGGCTGATTGAAGCTTTCTTT	CASSLVDRGLIEAFF
few	19	.	TRBV10-2	TRBJ2-4	TGCGCCAGCAGCCTCCTCAAGGACTCGCCCCATCTAGCCAAAAACATTCAGTACTTC	CASSLLKDSPHLAKNIQYF
many	16	TRBD2	TRBV28	TRBJ2-7	TGTGCCAGCAGCCCTAGTTCTATTAGCGGGAGAAGAGAGCAGTACTTC	CASSPSSISGRREQYF
few	16	.	TRBV28	TRBJ1-5	TGTGCCAGCCGACTCTGGGGAGGTGTTGAGAGTCAGCCCCAGCATTTT	CASRLWGGVESQPQHF
few	11	.	TRBV19	TRBJ2-5	TGTGCCAGTAGAGATCGAGAGACCCAGTACTTC	CASRDRETQYF
many	15	.	TRBV14	TRBJ2-5	TGTGCCAGCAGCCAAGCTGGACGGTTCTGGGAGACCCAGTACTTC	CASSQAGRFWETQYF
few	15	TRBD1	TRBV4-1	TRBJ1-1	TGCGCCAGCAGCCACAGGACAGGGAGGAACACTGAAGCTTTCTTT	CASSHRTGRNTEAFF
few	14	.	TRBV6-2/TRBV6-3	TRBJ2-1	TGTGCCAGCAGACCCTCGACAACAGGACCACGGGAGTTCTTC	CASRPSTTGPREFF
few	13	.	TRBV10-3	TRBJ2-5	TGTGCCATCAGTGAGGCGGGGCAAGAGACCCAGTACTTC	CAISEAGQETQYF